Listed below are T cell receptor beta chains from one sample, sequenced in a study of human T cells and chemical hapten exposure. TCRdb itself ran the RACE reads through MiXCR, one entry per CDR3 protein. The sample consists of about 170,000 distinct CDR3 sequences, 28% of them appearing once. The sequencing here drew on whole blood, taken in connection with sensitization to the hapten diphenylcyclopropenone (DPC). The receptors derive from a woman between 18 and 30 years old with alopecia areata. Some clones in this sample may be carry-over from other donors' samples. Both conserved end residues are part of each CDR3. Each record gives: CDR3 DNA, CDR3 protein, V gene, D gene, clone size, J gene. D genes are given only for firm matches. Where a row states a size, it is once, few, many or the class of an expanded clone; other rows omit it.

TGCGCCAGCAGCCATCTCGAGACAGGGGGCTACGAGCAGTACTTC,CASSHLETGGYEQYF,TRBV4-1,TRBD1,-,TRBJ2-7
TGTGCCAGTACACAAGGCCCGGCTAGAACGGAGCAGTACTTC,CASTQGPARTEQYF,TRBV9,-,few,TRBJ2-7
TGCGCCAGCAGCCCAGGACAGGCGGGTTTTCGGGAGCAGTACTTC,CASSPGQAGFREQYF,TRBV5-1,TRBD1,few,TRBJ2-7
TGTGCCAGCAGCGGCTTCGGGACCATTCCCTACGAGCAGTACTTC,CASSGFGTIPYEQYF,TRBV7-9,-,-,TRBJ2-7
TGTGCTAGTGGTCAACAGGGTTCGCAGTATTTT,CASGQQGSQYF,TRBV12-5,-,few,TRBJ2-3
TGTGCCAGCAGCCGTGTCGACCCCCTAACTGAAGCTTTCTTT,CASSRVDPLTEAFF,TRBV6-2/TRBV6-3,-,-,TRBJ1-1
TGTGCCAGCAACACGCCAGGGACAGTATCCTACGAGCAGTACTTC,CASNTPGTVSYEQYF,TRBV6-2/TRBV6-3,TRBD1,few,TRBJ2-7
TGTGCCAGCAGCGTCCGGGACAGGGAAGGGGAGACCCAGTACTTC,CASSVRDREGETQYF,TRBV9,TRBD1,-,TRBJ2-5
TGTGCCGTCAAGCGGGAGGGTCGTTTACCATTT,CAVKREGRLPF,TRBV6-1,-,-,TRBJ1-1
TGTGCCAGCAGCTTAGCTTCCCCTGGGGCCAACGTCCTGACTTTC,CASSLASPGANVLTF,TRBV7-2,-,-,TRBJ2-6
TGTGCCAGCACCCAAGGTTTCGCCGGGGAGCTGTTTTTT,CASTQGFAGELFF,TRBV7-2,-,-,TRBJ2-2
TGCGCCAGCAGCTTGCCTACATCTTCCTACGAGCAGTACTTC,CASSLPTSSYEQYF,TRBV5-1,-,many,TRBJ2-7
TGTGCCAGCAGCTTGGGACAGGGGTGGGGTGAGCAGTTCTTC,CASSLGQGWGEQFF,TRBV7-2,TRBD1,many,TRBJ2-1
TGTGCCAGCAGCTCCACCCAAGAGACCCAGTACTTC,CASSSTQETQYF,TRBV7-2,-,-,TRBJ2-5
TGTGCCAGCAGCTTATTAGCGGAAAAACTGTTTTTT,CASSLLAEKLFF,TRBV7-9,-,few,TRBJ1-4
TGCAGTGCTAGACGTCCCGGGACAGGGCAAGAGACCCAGTACTTC,CSARRPGTGQETQYF,TRBV20-1,TRBD1,few,TRBJ2-5
TGCAGTGCTATTAGGGTTGGCTACACCTTC,CSAIRVGYTF,TRBV20-1,-,-,TRBJ1-2
TGTGCCAGCAGTGGGACAGTGGTCACTGAAGCTTTCTTT,CASSGTVVTEAFF,TRBV6-1,-,-,TRBJ1-1
TGTGCCAGCAGCTACACCACAGGGGCCTCCACAGATACGCAGTATTTT,CASSYTTGASTDTQYF,TRBV14,TRBD1,few,TRBJ2-3
TGTGCCACCAGCAGGGGGACAGGTGGCTATGGCTACACCTTC,CATSRGTGGYGYTF,TRBV15,TRBD1,few,TRBJ1-2
TGCAGCGTCTACAGGGACAATGAGCAGTTCTTC,CSVYRDNEQFF,TRBV29-1,-,-,TRBJ2-1
TGTGCCAGCAGCCCCAAGCCGGGGGGGCGGGGAGATACGCAGTATTTT,CASSPKPGGRGDTQYF,TRBV11-2,TRBD2,-,TRBJ2-3
TGCAGTGCTCCCCCCAGGCCGAACACCGGGGAGCTGTTTTTT,CSAPPRPNTGELFF,TRBV20-1,-,-,TRBJ2-2
TGCGCCAGCAGCTTGGGGGGAGGGGTCGTCGCTGAAGCTTTCTTT,CASSLGGGVVAEAFF,TRBV5-1,-,many,TRBJ1-1
TGCGCCAGCAGCCAACAGGACAGGGGAAATGGCGAGCAGTACTTC,CASSQQDRGNGEQYF,TRBV4-1,TRBD1,-,TRBJ2-7
TGCGCCAGCAGCCAAGCCAGGGAGCCCTACGAGCAGTACTTC,CASSQAREPYEQYF,TRBV4-1,-,few,TRBJ2-7
TGTGCCAGCAAGGACACCCACGAGCAGTACTTC,CASKDTHEQYF,TRBV27,-,-,TRBJ2-7
TGTGCCAGCATTGGCAGTAACTATGGCTACACCTTC,CASIGSNYGYTF,TRBV28,-,few,TRBJ1-2
TGCGCCAGCAGCCAACCTAGCGGGAGAGATACGCAGTATTTT,CASSQPSGRDTQYF,TRBV4-1,TRBD2,few,TRBJ2-3
TGCAGTGCTAGGGTCCAAAATTCACCCCTCCACTTT,CSARVQNSPLHF,TRBV20-1,-,few,TRBJ1-6
TGTGCCAGCAGTTACAACACGTTGGGGGAGCAGTTCTTC,CASSYNTLGEQFF,TRBV6-5,-,-,TRBJ2-1
TGCAGTGCTAGAAGAGGGTATACAGATACGCAGTATTTT,CSARRGYTDTQYF,TRBV20-1,-,-,TRBJ2-3
TGTGCCAGCAGCTTAGAGCGGACTAGCTCCACGCAGTATTTT,CASSLERTSSTQYF,TRBV7-2,TRBD2,few,TRBJ2-3
TGTGCCAGCCTACTTCAACTGGGGGGTATGAACACTGAAGCTTTCTTT,CASLLQLGGMNTEAFF,TRBV7-9,-,-,TRBJ1-1
TGCGCCAGCAGCTCAGGGACCGGGGCCAACGTCCTGACTTTC,CASSSGTGANVLTF,TRBV4-1,-,few,TRBJ2-6
TGTGCCAGCAGCTTACTTCTCGACTTGGGTGCCACAGATACGCAGTATTTT,CASSLLLDLGATDTQYF,TRBV13,-,-,TRBJ2-3
TGCAGCGTTGGACGGGAGGGGAGCAATCAGCCCCAGCATTTT,CSVGREGSNQPQHF,TRBV29-1,-,few,TRBJ1-5
TGCGCCAGCAGCTTAGACCTCTCTTTGGCTGAAGCTTTCTTT,CASSLDLSLAEAFF,TRBV5-1,-,few,TRBJ1-1
TGTGCCAGCAGTGAGACACCGAGCTCCTATAATTCACCCCTCCACTTT,CASSETPSSYNSPLHF,TRBV6-5,-,few,TRBJ1-6
TGTGCCAGCAGCCCCCTCTCTGGGGCCAACGTCCTGACTTTC,CASSPLSGANVLTF,TRBV11-2,-,-,TRBJ2-6
TGCAGTGCTAGAGGGACCTACGAGCAGTACTTC,CSARGTYEQYF,TRBV20-1,-,-,TRBJ2-7